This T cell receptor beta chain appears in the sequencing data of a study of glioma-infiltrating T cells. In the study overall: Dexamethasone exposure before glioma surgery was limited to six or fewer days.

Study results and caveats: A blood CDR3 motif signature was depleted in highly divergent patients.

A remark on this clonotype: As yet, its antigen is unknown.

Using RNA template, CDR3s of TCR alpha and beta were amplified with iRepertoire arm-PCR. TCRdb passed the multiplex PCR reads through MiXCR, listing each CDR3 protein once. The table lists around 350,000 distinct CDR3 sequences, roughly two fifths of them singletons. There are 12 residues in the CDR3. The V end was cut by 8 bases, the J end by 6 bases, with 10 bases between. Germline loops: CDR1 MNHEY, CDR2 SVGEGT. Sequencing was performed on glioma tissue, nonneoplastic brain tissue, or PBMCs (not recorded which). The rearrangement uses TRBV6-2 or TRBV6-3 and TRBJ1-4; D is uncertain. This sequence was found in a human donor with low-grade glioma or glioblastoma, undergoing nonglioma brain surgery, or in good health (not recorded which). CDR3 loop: CASGEADEKLFF. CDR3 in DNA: TGTGCCAGCGGGGAGGCGGATGAAAAACTGTTTTTT.